This entry describes one T cell receptor (beta chain). This clonotype showed up many times. The target of this receptor is not known. There are no base qualities to consult, and no much larger clone falls within one base. Its CDR3 holds 16 amino acids, cysteine through phenylalanine. The sequence is cut down to CDR3 DNA, 48 bases in frame from base 1. Here V drops 5 bases and J drops 5 bases, and the junction holds 11 bases not matched to any gene. This sample is part of a study of HIV-infected children after antiretroviral therapy interruption (dated by TCRdb to 2018 to 2020). Some background on the complete study: All eight included children had a CD4+ count above 500 and a viral load below 50 copies/ml, with four on planned treatment interruption and four on continuous treatment. Interruption-arm samples came from week 0, week 12, end of interruption (week 24 or 48), and about 3 years after study end. TCR repertoires were compared between children on planned treatment interruption and children on continuous antiretroviral treatment, alongside thymic output measurements. For the continuous-treatment arm, samples from the corresponding weeks 0, 48 and 150 were analyzed. Exposure to EBV and CMV had been recorded for most participating children. The interruption group had a median age of roughly 10 years, compared with approximately 8 years in the continuous treatment group. Study-wide findings and limitations: Sorted CD45RA+ naive cells might include minor non-naive CD45RA+ populations such as EMRA or stem memory cells. The low number of patients is a limitation and the data should be interpreted with caution. For naive CD4+ repertoires of PTI patients, CDR3 sharing between time points dropped once interruption began, while many sequences were shared between the end of interruption and 3 years later. The naive CD4+ Gini coefficient rose by the end of treatment interruption, suggesting clonal expansion, and returned to baseline by 3 years.

The protocol used for the library was 3' RACE. TCR libraries were generated from RNA by a 3' RACE protocol incorporating unique molecular identifiers so that PCR amplification bias could be corrected. Amplicon libraries were pooled in groups of up to 12 and sequenced on an Illumina MiSeq using v2 2x250 paired-end chemistry. The source study handled its data this way. Reads were processed with Decombinator to assign V and J genes and CDR3, with barcode-based error and PCR bias correction. Repertoires were subsampled to equal depth before Gini coefficients were calculated with the R ineq package. CDR3 similarity was assessed with GLIPH, Hamming distance and a shared triplet metric. Using fastp at Q25 and MiXCR, TCRdb reprocessed the public reads and kept productive beta chains. A single entry per CDR3 protein holds the most common genes and DNA from its merged rows. The V and J calls and clone size come from TCRdb's table, not from the authors' own analysis. The sample has about 89,000 distinct CDR3 sequences on record, about 7.2% of them singletons. The ten largest account for around 1.1% of the sample.

The meaning of the sample's treatment or condition label: PENTA 11 planned treatment interruption arm or continuous ART arm. The participants were children from the United Kingdom between 2 and 15 years old who had been on ART with at least three drugs for 24 weeks or longer. Cryopreserved PBMCs with at least 5 million viable cells were required; a few candidate patients were excluded for low viable PBMC yield. Naive CD4+ CD45RA+ CD45RO- T cells were FACS-sorted from thawed PBMCs on a FACSAria III cell sorter. Sorted cells were fixed, and RNA was extracted using the RNeasy FFPE kit followed by the RNeasy Micro kit.

The clonotype was recovered from a pool of human donors with HIV. The sequences come from CD45RA+ CD4+ T cells from PBMCs, pooled from several time points, collected from a donor given antiretroviral therapy, either interrupted or continuous. The cell subset or site label corresponds to: naive CD4+ CD45RA+ CD45RO- T cells. The sequence links TRBV12-3 or TRBV12-4 to TRBJ1-4; 7 bases in the junction line up with TRBD1. CDR3 sequence: CASSPLLTGSNEKLFF. The nucleotides are TGTGCCAGCAGTCCGCTGTTGACAGGGAGCAATGAAAAACTGTTTTTT.